These T cell receptor beta chains were read from a single sample in a study of T cells after yellow fever vaccination. TCRdb ran MiXCR on the 5' RACE reads and lists one entry per CDR3 protein. The sample lists some 240,000 distinct CDR3 sequences, about 3% occurring once. Sequencing used CD4+ T cells sorted from PBMCs, obtained 10 days after the yellow fever booster vaccination. Receptors originate from a man aged 18 to 29 who received the YFV17D yellow fever vaccine. CDR3s include the opening cysteine and the closing phenylalanine or tryptophan.

TRBJ2-5 TRBV6-5 CASRGAGVETQYF
TRBJ2-7 TRBV20-1 CSARGVGEQYF
TRBJ2-3 TRBV7-2 CASSLYLDTQYF
TRBJ2-6 TRBV4-1 CASSQDQGGAPSGANVLTF
TRBJ2-3 TRBV7-9 CASSPRTSGGATDTQYF
TRBJ2-5 TRBV5-1 CASSLGSAGRRETQYF
TRBJ1-4 TRBV2 CASTGTGNEKLFF
TRBJ1-3 TRBV15 CATSLNLGRTGPNGNTIYF
TRBJ1-1 TRBV20-1 CSASDSSRNTEAFF
TRBJ2-1 TRBV24-1 CATTAGGRPYNEQFF
TRBJ1-5 TRBV20-1 CSASYATEPQHF
TRBJ2-4 TRBV5-1 CASSLEGAVNIQYF
TRBJ1-1 TRBV5-1 CASSLLEGTEAFF
TRBJ1-4 TRBV7-9 CASSPLRRQGNEKLFF